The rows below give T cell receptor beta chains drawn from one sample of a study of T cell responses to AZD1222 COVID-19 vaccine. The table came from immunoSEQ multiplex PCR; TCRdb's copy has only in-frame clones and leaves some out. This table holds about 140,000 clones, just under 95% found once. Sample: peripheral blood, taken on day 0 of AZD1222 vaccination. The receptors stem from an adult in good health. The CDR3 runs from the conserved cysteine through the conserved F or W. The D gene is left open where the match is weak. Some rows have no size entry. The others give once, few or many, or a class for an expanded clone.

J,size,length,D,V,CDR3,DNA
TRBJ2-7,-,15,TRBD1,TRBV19,CASSPGQGFSYEQYF,TGTGCCAGTAGTCCTGGACAGGGGTTCTCCTACGAGCAGTACTTC
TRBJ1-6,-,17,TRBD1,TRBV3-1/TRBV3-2,CASSPGQGRGYNSPLHF,TGTGCCAGCAGCCCCGGACAGGGCCGAGGGTATAATTCACCCCTCCACTTT
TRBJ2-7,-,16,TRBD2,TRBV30,CAWSVGLAGNSYEQYF,TGTGCCTGGAGTGTAGGGCTAGCGGGGAACTCCTACGAGCAGTACTTC
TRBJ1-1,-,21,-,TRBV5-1,CASSPALGQEHLWLLNTEAFF,TGCGCCAGCAGCCCTGCACTAGGTCAAGAACATCTCTGGTTGCTGAACACTGAAGCTTTCTTT
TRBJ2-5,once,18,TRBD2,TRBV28,CASSLGRGLAGGRETQYF,TGTGCCAGCAGTTTAGGGAGGGGACTAGCGGGAGGAAGGGAGACCCAGTACTTC
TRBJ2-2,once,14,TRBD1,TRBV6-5,CASWDRGRTGELFF,TGTGCCAGCTGGGACAGGGGGCGAACCGGGGAGCTGTTTTTT
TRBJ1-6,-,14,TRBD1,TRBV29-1,CSARTGDNNSPLHF,TGCAGCGCGCGGACAGGGGATAATAATTCACCCCTCCACTTT
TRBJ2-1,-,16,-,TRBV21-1,CASSPPGQGARNEQFF,TGTGCCAGCAGCCCTCCGGGACAGGGGGCGAGGAATGAGCAGTTCTTC
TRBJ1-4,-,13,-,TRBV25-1,CASSEWTDPKLFF,TGTGCCAGCAGTGAATGGACAGACCCAAAACTGTTTTTT
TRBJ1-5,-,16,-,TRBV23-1,CASSRTGQNSNQPQHF,TGCGCCAGCAGTAGAACGGGACAAAATAGCAATCAGCCCCAGCATTTT